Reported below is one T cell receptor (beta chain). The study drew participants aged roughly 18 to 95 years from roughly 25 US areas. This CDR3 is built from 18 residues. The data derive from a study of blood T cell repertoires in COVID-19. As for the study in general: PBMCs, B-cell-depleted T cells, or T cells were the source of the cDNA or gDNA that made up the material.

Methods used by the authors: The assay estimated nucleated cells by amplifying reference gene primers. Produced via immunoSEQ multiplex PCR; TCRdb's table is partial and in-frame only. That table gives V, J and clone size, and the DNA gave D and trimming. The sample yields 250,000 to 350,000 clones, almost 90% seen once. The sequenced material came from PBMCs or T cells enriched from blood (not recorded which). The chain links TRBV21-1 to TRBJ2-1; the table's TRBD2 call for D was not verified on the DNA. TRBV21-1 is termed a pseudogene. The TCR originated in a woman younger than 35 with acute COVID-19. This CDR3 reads CASSKEEATSAIYNEQFF. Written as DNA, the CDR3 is TGTGCCAGCAGCAAAGAGGAGGCTACTAGCGCCATCTACAATGAGCAGTTCTTC.